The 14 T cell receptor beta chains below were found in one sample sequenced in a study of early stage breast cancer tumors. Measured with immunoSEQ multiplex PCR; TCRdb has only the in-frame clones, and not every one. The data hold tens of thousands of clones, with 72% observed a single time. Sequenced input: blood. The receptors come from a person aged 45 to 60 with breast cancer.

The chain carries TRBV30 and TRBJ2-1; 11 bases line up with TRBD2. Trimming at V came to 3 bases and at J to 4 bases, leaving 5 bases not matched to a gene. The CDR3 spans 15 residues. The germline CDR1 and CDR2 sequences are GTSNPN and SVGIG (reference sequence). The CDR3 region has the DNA TGTGCCTGGAGGATACTAGCGGGAGTGTACAATGAGCAGTTCTTC. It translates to CAWRILAGVYNEQFF.

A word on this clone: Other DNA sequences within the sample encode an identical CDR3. CDR3: CASSLSGDYEQYF. In DNA, the CDR3 is TGTGCCAGCAGCTTATCAGGGGACTACGAGCAGTACTTC. This chain links TRBV7-3 with TRBJ2-7; TRBD1 might be the D (6 bases). The germline V and J ends were trimmed by 2 bases and 3 bases, with 8 bases remaining between them. CDR1 is SGHTA, CDR2 FQGTGA, per germline. This CDR3 region has 13 residues.

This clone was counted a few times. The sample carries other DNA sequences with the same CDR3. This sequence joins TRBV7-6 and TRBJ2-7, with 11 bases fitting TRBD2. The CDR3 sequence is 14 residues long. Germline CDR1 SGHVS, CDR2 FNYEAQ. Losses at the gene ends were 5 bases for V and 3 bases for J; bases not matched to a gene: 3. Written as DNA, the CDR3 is TGTGCCAGCAGCCCCGGGACTAGCGGCTACGAGCAGTACTTC. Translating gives CASSPGTSGYEQYF.

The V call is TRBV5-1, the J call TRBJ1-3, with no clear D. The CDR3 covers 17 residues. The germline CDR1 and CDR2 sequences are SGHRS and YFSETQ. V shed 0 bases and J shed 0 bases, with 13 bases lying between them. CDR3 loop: CASSLAGWTSSGNTIYF. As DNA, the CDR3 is TGCGCCAGCAGCTTGGCCGGTTGGACCAGCTCTGGAAACACCATATATTTT.

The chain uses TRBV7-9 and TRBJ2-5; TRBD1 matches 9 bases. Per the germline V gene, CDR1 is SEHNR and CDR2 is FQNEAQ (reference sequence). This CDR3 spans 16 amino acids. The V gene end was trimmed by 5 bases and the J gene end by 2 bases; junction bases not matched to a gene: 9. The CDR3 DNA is TGTGCCAGCAGCGCCCGGACAGGGGAAGGGCAAGAGACCCAGTACTTC. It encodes CASSARTGEGQETQYF.

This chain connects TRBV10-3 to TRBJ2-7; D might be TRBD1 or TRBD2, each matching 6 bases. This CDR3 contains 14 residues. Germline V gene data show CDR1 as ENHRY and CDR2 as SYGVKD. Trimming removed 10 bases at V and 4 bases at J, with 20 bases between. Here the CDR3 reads CATYRGAGEYEQYF. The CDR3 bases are TGTGCCACTTATAGGGGGGCAGGTGAATACGAGCAGTACTTC.

CDR3 DNA sequence: TGCGCCAGCAGCCAACCTGACAGGGATGGAAACACCATATATTTT. Encoded protein: CASSQPDRDGNTIYF. The rearrangement uses TRBV4-1 and TRBJ1-3, with 7 nucleotides matching TRBD1. CDR1 and CDR2 from the germline V gene are MGHRA and YSYEKL. The CDR3 has 15 residues. The ends lost 2 bases at V and 3 bases at J; junction bases unmatched: 4.

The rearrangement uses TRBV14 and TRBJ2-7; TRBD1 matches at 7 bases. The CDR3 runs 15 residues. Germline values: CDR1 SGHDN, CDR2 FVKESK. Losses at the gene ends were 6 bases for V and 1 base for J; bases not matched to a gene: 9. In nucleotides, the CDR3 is TGTGCCAGCAGTCGTTCTCGACAGGGATCCTACGAGCAGTACTTC. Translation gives CASSRSRQGSYEQYF. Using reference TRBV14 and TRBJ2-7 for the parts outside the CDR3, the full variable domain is EAGVTQFPSHSVIEKGQTVTLRCDPISGHDNLYWYRRVMGKEIKFLLHFVKESKQDESGMPNNRFLAERTGGTYSTLKVQPAELEDSGVYFCASSRSRQGSYEQYFGPGTRLTVT.

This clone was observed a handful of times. CDR3 nucleotides: TGTGCCAGCTCAAGCGGGGATAACTATGGCTACACCTTC. It is translated as CASSSGDNYGYTF. This chain links TRBV18 with TRBJ1-2, with D hard to call. The V gene's germline CDR1 is KGHSH and CDR2 LQKENI. V was clipped by 5 bases and J by 1 base, with 8 bases between them. The CDR3 is 13 amino acids.

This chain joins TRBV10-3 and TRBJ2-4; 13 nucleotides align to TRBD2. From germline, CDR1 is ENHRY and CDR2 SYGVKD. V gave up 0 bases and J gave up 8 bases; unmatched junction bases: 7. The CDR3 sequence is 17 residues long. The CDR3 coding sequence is TGTGCCATCAGTGAGTCCGGACTAGCGGGAGTTAGGGACATTCAGTACTTC. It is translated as CAISESGLAGVRDIQYF.

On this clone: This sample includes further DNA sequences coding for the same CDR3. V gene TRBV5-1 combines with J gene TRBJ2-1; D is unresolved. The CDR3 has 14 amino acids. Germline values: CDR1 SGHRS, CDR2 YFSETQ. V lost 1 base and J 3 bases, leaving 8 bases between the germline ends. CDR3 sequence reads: CASSLTGDYNEQFF. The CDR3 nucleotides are TGCGCCAGCAGCTTGACTGGGGACTACAATGAGCAGTTCTTC.

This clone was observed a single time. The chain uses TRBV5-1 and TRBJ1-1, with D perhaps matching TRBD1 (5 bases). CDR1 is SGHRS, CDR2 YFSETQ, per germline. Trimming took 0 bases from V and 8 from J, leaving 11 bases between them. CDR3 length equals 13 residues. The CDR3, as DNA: TGCGCCAGCAGCTTGGGGGGCCCCTCGGAAGCTTTCTTT. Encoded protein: CASSLGGPSEAFF. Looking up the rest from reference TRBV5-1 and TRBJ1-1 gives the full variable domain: KAGVTQTPRYLIKTRGQQVTLSCSPISGHRSVSWYQQTPGQGLQFLFEYFSETQRNKGNFPGRFSGRQFSNSRSEMNVSTLELGDSALYLCASSLGGPSEAFFGQGTRLTVV.

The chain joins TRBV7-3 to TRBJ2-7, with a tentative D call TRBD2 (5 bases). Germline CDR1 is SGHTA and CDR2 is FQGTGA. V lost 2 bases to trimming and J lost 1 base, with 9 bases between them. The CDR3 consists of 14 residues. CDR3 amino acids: CASSLVPGSYEQYF. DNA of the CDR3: TGTGCCAGCAGCTTAGTGCCGGGATCCTACGAGCAGTACTTC.

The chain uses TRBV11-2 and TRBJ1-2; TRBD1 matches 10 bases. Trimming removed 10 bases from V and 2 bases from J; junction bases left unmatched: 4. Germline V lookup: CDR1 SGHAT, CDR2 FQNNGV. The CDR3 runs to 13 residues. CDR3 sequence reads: CANDRGQNYGYTF. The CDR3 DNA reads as TGTGCCAACGACAGGGGGCAAAACTATGGCTACACCTTC.